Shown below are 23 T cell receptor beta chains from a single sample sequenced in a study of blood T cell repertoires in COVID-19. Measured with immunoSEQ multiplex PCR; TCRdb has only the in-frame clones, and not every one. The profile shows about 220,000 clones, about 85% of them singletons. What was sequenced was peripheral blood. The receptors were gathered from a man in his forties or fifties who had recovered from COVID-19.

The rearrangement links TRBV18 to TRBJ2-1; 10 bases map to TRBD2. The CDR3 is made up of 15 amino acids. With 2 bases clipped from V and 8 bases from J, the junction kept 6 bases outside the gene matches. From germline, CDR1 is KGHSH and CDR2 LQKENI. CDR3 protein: CASSPASGSLYEQFF. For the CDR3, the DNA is TGTGCCAGCTCACCAGCTAGCGGGAGTTTGTATGAGCAGTTCTTC.

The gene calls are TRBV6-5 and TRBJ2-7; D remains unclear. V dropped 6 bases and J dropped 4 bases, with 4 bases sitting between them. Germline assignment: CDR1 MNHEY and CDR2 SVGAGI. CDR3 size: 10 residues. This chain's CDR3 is CASSLYEQYF. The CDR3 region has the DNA TGTGCCAGCAGCCTTTACGAGCAGTACTTC.

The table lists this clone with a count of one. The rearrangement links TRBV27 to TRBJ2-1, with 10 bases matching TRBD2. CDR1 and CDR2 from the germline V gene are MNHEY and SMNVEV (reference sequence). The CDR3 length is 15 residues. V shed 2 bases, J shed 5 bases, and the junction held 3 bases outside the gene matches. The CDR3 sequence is CASSLLAGAHNEQFF. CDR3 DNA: TGTGCCAGCAGTTTACTAGCGGGAGCCCACAATGAGCAGTTCTTC.

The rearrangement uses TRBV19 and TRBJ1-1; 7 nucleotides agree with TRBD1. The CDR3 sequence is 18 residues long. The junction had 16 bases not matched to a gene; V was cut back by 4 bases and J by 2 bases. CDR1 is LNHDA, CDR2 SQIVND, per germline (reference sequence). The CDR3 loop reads CASSKKTQGSVYNTEAFF. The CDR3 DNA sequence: TGTGCCAGTAGTAAGAAAACACAGGGGAGTGTGTATAACACTGAAGCTTTCTTT.

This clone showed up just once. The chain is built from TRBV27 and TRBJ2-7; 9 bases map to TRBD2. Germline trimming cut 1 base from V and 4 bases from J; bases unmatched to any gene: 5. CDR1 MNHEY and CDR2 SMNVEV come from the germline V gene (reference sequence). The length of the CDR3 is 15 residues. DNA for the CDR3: TGTGCCAGCAGTTTATGGGCGGGAGGGCCTTACGAGCAGTACTTC. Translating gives CASSLWAGGPYEQYF.

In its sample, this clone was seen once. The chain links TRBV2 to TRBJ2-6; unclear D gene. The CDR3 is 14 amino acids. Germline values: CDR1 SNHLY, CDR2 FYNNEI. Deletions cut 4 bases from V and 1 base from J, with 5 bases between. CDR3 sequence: CASSAPSGANVLTF. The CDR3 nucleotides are TGTGCCAGCAGTGCCCCATCTGGGGCCAACGTCCTGACTTTC.

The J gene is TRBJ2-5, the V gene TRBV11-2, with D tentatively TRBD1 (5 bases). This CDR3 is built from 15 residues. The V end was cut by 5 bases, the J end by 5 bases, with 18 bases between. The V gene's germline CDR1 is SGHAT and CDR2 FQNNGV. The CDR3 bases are TGTGCCAGCAGCCTGAATTTTGGGGCTTGGGAGACCCAGTACTTC. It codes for CASSLNFGAWETQYF.

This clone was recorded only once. CDR3 protein: CASSKSRQGKEFSPLHF. As DNA, the CDR3 is TGTGCCAGCAGCAAGAGTAGGCAGGGTAAAGAATTTTCACCCCTCCACTTT. The chain joins TRBV7-8 to TRBJ1-6, with a possible D match to TRBD1 (5 bases). Trimming pared 5 bases from V and 9 bases from J, leaving 23 bases between. In germline, CDR1 is SGHVS, CDR2 FQNEAQ. This CDR3 is built from 17 residues.

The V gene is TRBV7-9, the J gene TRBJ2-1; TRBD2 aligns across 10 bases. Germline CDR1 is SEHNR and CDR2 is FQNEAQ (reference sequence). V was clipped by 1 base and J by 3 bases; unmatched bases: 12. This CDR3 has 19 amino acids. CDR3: CASSLVRSLAGVVYNEQFF. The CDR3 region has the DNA TGTGCCAGCAGCTTAGTGAGGTCTCTAGCGGGAGTTGTCTACAATGAGCAGTTCTTC.

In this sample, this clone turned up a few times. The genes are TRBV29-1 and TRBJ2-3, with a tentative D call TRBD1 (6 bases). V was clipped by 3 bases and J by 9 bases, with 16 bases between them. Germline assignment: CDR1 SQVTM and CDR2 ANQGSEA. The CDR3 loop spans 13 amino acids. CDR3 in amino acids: CSVEGKGQGTQYF. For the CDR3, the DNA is TGCAGCGTTGAGGGAAAGGGCCAGGGGACGCAGTATTTT.

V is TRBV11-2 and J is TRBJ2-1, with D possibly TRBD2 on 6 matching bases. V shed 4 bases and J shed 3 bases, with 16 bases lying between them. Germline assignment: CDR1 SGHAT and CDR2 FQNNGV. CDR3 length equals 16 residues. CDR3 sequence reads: CASSSLGAGNYNEQFF. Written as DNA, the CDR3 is TGTGCCAGCAGCTCCTTAGGCGCGGGGAACTACAATGAGCAGTTCTTC.

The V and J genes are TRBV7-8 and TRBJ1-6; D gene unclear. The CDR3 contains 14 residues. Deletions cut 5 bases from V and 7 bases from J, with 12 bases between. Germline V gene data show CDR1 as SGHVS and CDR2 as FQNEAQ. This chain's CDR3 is CASSVSSRNSPLHF. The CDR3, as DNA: TGTGCCAGCAGCGTAAGCAGCAGGAATTCACCCCTCCACTTT.

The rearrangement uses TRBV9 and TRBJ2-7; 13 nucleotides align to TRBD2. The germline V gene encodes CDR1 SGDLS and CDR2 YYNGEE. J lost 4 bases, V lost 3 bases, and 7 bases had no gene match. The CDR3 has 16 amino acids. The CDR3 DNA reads TGTGCCAGCAGCGGCGGGGGACTAGCGGGAAAGTACGAGCAGTACTTC. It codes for CASSGGGLAGKYEQYF.

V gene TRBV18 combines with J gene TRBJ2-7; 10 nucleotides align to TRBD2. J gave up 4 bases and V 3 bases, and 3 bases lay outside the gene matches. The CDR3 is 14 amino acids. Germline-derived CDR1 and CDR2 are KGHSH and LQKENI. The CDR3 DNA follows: TGTGCCAGCTCACCTGCTAGCGGGAGTTACGAGCAGTACTTC. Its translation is CASSPASGSYEQYF.

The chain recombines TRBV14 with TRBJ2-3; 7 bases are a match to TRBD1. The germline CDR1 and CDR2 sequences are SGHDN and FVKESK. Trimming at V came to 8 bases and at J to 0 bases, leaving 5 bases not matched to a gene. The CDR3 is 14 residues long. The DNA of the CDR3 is TGTGCCAGCGGGGACAGTCTTAGCACAGATACGCAGTATTTT. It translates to CASGDSLSTDTQYF.

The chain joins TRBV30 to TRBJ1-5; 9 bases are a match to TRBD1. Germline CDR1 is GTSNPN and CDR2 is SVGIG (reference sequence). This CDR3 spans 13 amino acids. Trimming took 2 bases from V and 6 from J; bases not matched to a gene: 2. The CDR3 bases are TGTGCCTGGAGTTCGGGACAGGGTCAGCCCCAGCATTTT. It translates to CAWSSGQGQPQHF. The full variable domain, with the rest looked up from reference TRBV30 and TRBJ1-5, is SQTIHQWPATLVQPVGSPLSLECTVEGTSNPNLYWYRQAAGRGLQLLFYSVGIGQISSEVPQNLSASRPQDRQFILSSKKLLLSDSGFYLCAWSSGQGQPQHFGDGTRLSIL.

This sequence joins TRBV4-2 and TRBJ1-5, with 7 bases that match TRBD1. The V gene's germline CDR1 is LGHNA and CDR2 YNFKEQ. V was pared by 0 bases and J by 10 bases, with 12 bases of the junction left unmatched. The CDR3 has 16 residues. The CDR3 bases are TGTGCCAGCAGCCAAGATGTGGACAGGTTAATCAGCCCCCAGCATTTT. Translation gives CASSQDVDRLISPQHF.

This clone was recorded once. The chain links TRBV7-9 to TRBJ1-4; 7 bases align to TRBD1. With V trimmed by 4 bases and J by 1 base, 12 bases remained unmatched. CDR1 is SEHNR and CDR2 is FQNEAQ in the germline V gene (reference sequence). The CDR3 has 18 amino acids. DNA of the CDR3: TGTGCCAGCAGCTCCACCACAGGGGTGTGGAAAACTAATGAAAAACTGTTTTTT. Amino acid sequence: CASSSTTGVWKTNEKLFF.

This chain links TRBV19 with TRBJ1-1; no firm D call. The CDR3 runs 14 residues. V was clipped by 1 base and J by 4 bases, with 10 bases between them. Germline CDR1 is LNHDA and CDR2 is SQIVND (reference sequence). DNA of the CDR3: TGTGCCAGTAGTATAGCGGGGTACACCACTGAAGCTTTCTTT. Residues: CASSIAGYTTEAFF.

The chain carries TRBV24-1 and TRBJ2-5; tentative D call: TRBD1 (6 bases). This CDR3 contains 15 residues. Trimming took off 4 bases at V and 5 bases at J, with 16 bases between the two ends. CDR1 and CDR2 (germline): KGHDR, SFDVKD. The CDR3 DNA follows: TGTGCCACCAGTGAGTCCCAGGGGCGTGGGGAGACCCAGTACTTC. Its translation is CATSESQGRGETQYF.

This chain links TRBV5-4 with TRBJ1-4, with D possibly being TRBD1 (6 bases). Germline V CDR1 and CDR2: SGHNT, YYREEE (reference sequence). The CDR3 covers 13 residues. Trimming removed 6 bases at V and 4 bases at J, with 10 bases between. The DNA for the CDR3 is TGTGCCAGCAAGAAGGACAGTAATGAAAAACTGTTTTTT. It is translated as CASKKDSNEKLFF.

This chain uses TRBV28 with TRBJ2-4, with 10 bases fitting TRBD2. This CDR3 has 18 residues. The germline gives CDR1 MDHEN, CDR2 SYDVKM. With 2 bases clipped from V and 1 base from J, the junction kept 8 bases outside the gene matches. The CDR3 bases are TGTGCCAGCAGTTTAGAGGCTAGCGGGAGATCGGCCAAAAACATTCAGTACTTC. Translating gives CASSLEASGRSAKNIQYF. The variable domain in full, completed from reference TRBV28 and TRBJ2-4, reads DVKVTQSSRYLVKRTGEKVFLECVQDMDHENMFWYRQDPGLGLRLIYFSYDVKMKEKGDIPEGYSVSREKKERFSLILESASTNQTSMYLCASSLEASGRSAKNIQYFGAGTRLSVL.

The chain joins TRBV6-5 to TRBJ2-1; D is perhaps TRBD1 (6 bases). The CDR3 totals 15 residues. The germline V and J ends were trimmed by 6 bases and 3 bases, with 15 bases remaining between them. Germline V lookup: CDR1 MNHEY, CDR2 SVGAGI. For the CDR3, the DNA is TGTGCCAGCAGCCTCGGACAGCGCCTCTACAATGAGCAGTTCTTC. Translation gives CASSLGQRLYNEQFF.